A selection of T cell receptor beta chains follows, all from one sample in a study of T-cell memory formation after mild COVID-19. One entry per CDR3 protein results from TCRdb running MiXCR on the 5' RACE reads. Of about 150,000 distinct CDR3 sequences listed, 15% to 20% are singletons. Material for sequencing was PBMCs or a T cell subset sorted from them (not recorded which). These receptors were obtained from an adult woman who had mild COVID-19 (a few samples of this study predate the infection). Cell type and time point are not known. The CDR3 runs from the conserved cysteine through the conserved F or W. D genes are given only for firm matches. Rows give clone size only sometimes, using once, few, many, or a class for an expanded clone.

CDR3nt: TGCAGCGTACTAACTAGCGGGAGCCTAGACGAGCAGTACTTC
CDR3aa: CSVLTSGSLDEQYF
v_gene: TRBV29-1
j_gene: TRBJ2-7
abundance: NA
d_gene: TRBD2

CDR3nt: TGTGCCAGCAGCTTAGCCCAACGACAGTGGGGTGGCTACACCTTC
CDR3aa: CASSLAQRQWGGYTF
v_gene: TRBV7-9
j_gene: TRBJ1-2
abundance: few
d_gene: NA

CDR3nt: TGCGCCAGCAATCGGGACTCCTACGAGCAGTACTTC
CDR3aa: CASNRDSYEQYF
v_gene: TRBV5-1
j_gene: TRBJ2-7
abundance: many
d_gene: NA

CDR3nt: TGCAGTGCTAGATCCCGGGACAGGGCGCAGCCCCAGCATTTT
CDR3aa: CSARSRDRAQPQHF
v_gene: TRBV20-1
j_gene: TRBJ1-5
abundance: NA
d_gene: TRBD1

CDR3nt: TGTGCCAGCACCCCCGGCGGGGGCCGCCCTAACTATGGCTACACCTTC
CDR3aa: CASTPGGGRPNYGYTF
v_gene: TRBV7-9
j_gene: TRBJ1-2
abundance: NA
d_gene: NA

CDR3nt: TGTGCCAGCAGTCCTCAACAGGGGGGGACTGAAGCTTTCTTT
CDR3aa: CASSPQQGGTEAFF
v_gene: TRBV12-3/TRBV12-4
j_gene: TRBJ1-1
abundance: NA
d_gene: TRBD1

CDR3nt: TGTGCCAGCAGCTTTAGGGAAGGGAACAGCTCACCCCTCCACTTT
CDR3aa: CASSFREGNSSPLHF
v_gene: TRBV5-5
j_gene: TRBJ1-6
abundance: few
d_gene: NA

CDR3nt: TGTGCCAGCAGTGAATATGCATTCACGGGCGAGCAGTACTTC
CDR3aa: CASSEYAFTGEQYF
v_gene: TRBV25-1
j_gene: TRBJ2-7
abundance: NA
d_gene: NA

CDR3nt: TGTGCCAGCAGCCGCCAGCACGCAGATACGCAGTATTTT
CDR3aa: CASSRQHADTQYF
v_gene: TRBV3-1
j_gene: TRBJ2-3
abundance: NA
d_gene: NA

CDR3nt: TGTGCCAGCAGCGTAGAAAGGGGGCGGACAGATACGCAGTATTTT
CDR3aa: CASSVERGRTDTQYF
v_gene: TRBV9
j_gene: TRBJ2-3
abundance: NA
d_gene: TRBD1

CDR3nt: TGCGCCAGCAGCCAAGATGTAGAAGGGGCCAACTATGGCTACACCTTC
CDR3aa: CASSQDVEGANYGYTF
v_gene: TRBV4-1
j_gene: TRBJ1-2
abundance: NA
d_gene: NA

CDR3nt: TGTGCCAGCAGCACCGGGGCAGTCCGAGATACGCAGTATTTT
CDR3aa: CASSTGAVRDTQYF
v_gene: TRBV9
j_gene: TRBJ2-3
abundance: few
d_gene: NA

CDR3nt: TGCGCCAGCAGCCCGGCGGGCACCGGGGAGCTGTTTTTT
CDR3aa: CASSPAGTGELFF
v_gene: TRBV4-1
j_gene: TRBJ2-2
abundance: NA
d_gene: NA

CDR3nt: TGTGCCAGTAGGACAGTCGACAATTCACCCCTCCACTTT
CDR3aa: CASRTVDNSPLHF
v_gene: TRBV19
j_gene: TRBJ1-6
abundance: NA
d_gene: NA

CDR3nt: TGCAGTGCTAGCTCCGGGACTAGCGGGCCCACAGATACGCAGTATTTT
CDR3aa: CSASSGTSGPTDTQYF
v_gene: TRBV20-1
j_gene: TRBJ2-3
abundance: many
d_gene: TRBD2

CDR3nt: TGTGCCAGCAGGCTAAGGGTAAAGGATGGCTACACCTTC
CDR3aa: CASRLRVKDGYTF
v_gene: TRBV12-3/TRBV12-4
j_gene: TRBJ1-2
abundance: few
d_gene: NA

CDR3nt: TGTGCCAGCAGCTTGGATTGGACTGGAAACACCATATATTTT
CDR3aa: CASSLDWTGNTIYF
v_gene: TRBV5-6
j_gene: TRBJ1-3
abundance: NA
d_gene: NA

CDR3nt: TGTGCCAGCAGTGACCCGGGACTAGCGGGACTTAATGAGCAGTTCTTC
CDR3aa: CASSDPGLAGLNEQFF
v_gene: TRBV6-2/TRBV6-3
j_gene: TRBJ2-1
abundance: few
d_gene: TRBD2

CDR3nt: TGTGCCAGCAGCCAAGTCAGTGTAGGGGGTCAGCACTTC
CDR3aa: CASSQVSVGGQHF
v_gene: TRBV14
j_gene: TRBJ2-7
abundance: NA
d_gene: NA

CDR3nt: TGCAGTGCCAGGGAGGGGACAGAAGGGTCACCCCTCCACTTT
CDR3aa: CSAREGTEGSPLHF
v_gene: TRBV20-1
j_gene: TRBJ1-6
abundance: few
d_gene: TRBD1

CDR3nt: TGCGCCAGCAGCCACGGAATGGGACCCGGGGAGCTGTTTTTT
CDR3aa: CASSHGMGPGELFF
v_gene: TRBV4-1
j_gene: TRBJ2-2
abundance: few
d_gene: NA

CDR3nt: TGCGCCAGTTCCGGGACGCGGAGTGACAATGAGCAGTTCTTC
CDR3aa: CASSGTRSDNEQFF
v_gene: TRBV5-1
j_gene: TRBJ2-1
abundance: few
d_gene: NA

CDR3nt: TGTGCCAGCAGTTTAACGGAGAACACTGAAGCTTTCTTT
CDR3aa: CASSLTENTEAFF
v_gene: TRBV12-3/TRBV12-4
j_gene: TRBJ1-1
abundance: few
d_gene: NA

CDR3nt: TGCGCCAGCAGCTTGTTCACCGGGGACAGGCAAGAGACCCAGTACTTC
CDR3aa: CASSLFTGDRQETQYF
v_gene: TRBV5-1
j_gene: TRBJ2-5
abundance: few
d_gene: TRBD1

CDR3nt: TGTGCCAGCAGTTCACCCTCGAACTATGGCTACACCTTC
CDR3aa: CASSSPSNYGYTF
v_gene: TRBV12-3/TRBV12-4
j_gene: TRBJ1-2
abundance: few
d_gene: NA

CDR3nt: TGCAGTGCTAGTAAAGCTTACGAGCAGTACTTC
CDR3aa: CSASKAYEQYF
v_gene: TRBV20-1
j_gene: TRBJ2-7
abundance: few
d_gene: NA

CDR3nt: TGTGCCACCAGTGACCCGACAGGGTTGGATGGCACAGATACGCAGTATTTT
CDR3aa: CATSDPTGLDGTDTQYF
v_gene: TRBV24-1
j_gene: TRBJ2-3
abundance: NA
d_gene: TRBD1

CDR3nt: TGTGCCAGCAGCACGAGTACGGTACCAGGAGGCTACACCTTC
CDR3aa: CASSTSTVPGGYTF
v_gene: TRBV12-3/TRBV12-4
j_gene: TRBJ1-2
abundance: NA
d_gene: NA

CDR3nt: TGTGCCAGCAGTCCACGTGGGGGGGCTGGGGCCAACGTCCTGACTTTC
CDR3aa: CASSPRGGAGANVLTF
v_gene: TRBV7-2
j_gene: TRBJ2-6
abundance: few
d_gene: TRBD2

CDR3nt: TGTGCCAGCAGCTTAGCGATACTAGCGGGGAATGAGCAGTTCTTC
CDR3aa: CASSLAILAGNEQFF
v_gene: TRBV7-2
j_gene: TRBJ2-1
abundance: few
d_gene: TRBD2

CDR3nt: TGTGCCAGCAGTGAACGGGACGGGAGAGCTCGCTACAATGAGCAGTTCTTC
CDR3aa: CASSERDGRARYNEQFF
v_gene: TRBV25-1
j_gene: TRBJ2-1
abundance: once
d_gene: NA

CDR3nt: TGTGCCACCAGTGATCACAAACAGGGCCACAATCAGCCCCAGCATTTT
CDR3aa: CATSDHKQGHNQPQHF
v_gene: TRBV24-1
j_gene: TRBJ1-5
abundance: NA
d_gene: NA

CDR3nt: TGTGCCAGCAGTTTGGGGTACAGGGATCATGGCTACACCTTC
CDR3aa: CASSLGYRDHGYTF
v_gene: TRBV12-3/TRBV12-4
j_gene: TRBJ1-2
abundance: few
d_gene: NA

CDR3nt: TGCAGTGCAAAGGACGGCTCCATGAACACTGAAGCTTTCTTT
CDR3aa: CSAKDGSMNTEAFF
v_gene: TRBV20-1
j_gene: TRBJ1-1
abundance: few
d_gene: NA

CDR3nt: TGCGCCAGCAGCTTGGGTCCGGGCACAGATACGCAGTATTTT
CDR3aa: CASSLGPGTDTQYF
v_gene: TRBV5-1
j_gene: TRBJ2-3
abundance: few
d_gene: NA

CDR3nt: TGTGCCAGCAGCTTCATTTCGGGGGACAGGGGTTCGTGGGAGCAGTTCTTC
CDR3aa: CASSFISGDRGSWEQFF
v_gene: TRBV11-2
j_gene: TRBJ2-1
abundance: many
d_gene: TRBD1

CDR3nt: TGTGCCAGCTCATCCATTTACAATGAGCAGTTCTTC
CDR3aa: CASSSIYNEQFF
v_gene: TRBV7-9
j_gene: TRBJ2-1
abundance: few
d_gene: NA

CDR3nt: TGCAGCGCCCAGTTGGAGCAGTACTTC
CDR3aa: CSAQLEQYF
v_gene: TRBV29-1
j_gene: TRBJ2-7
abundance: few
d_gene: NA

CDR3nt: TGTGCCACCAGTGATCGGACTAGCGGCTCCTACGAGCAGTACTTC
CDR3aa: CATSDRTSGSYEQYF
v_gene: TRBV24-1
j_gene: TRBJ2-7
abundance: few
d_gene: TRBD2

CDR3nt: TGCAGTGCTAAGCCGGGGGCCTACGAGCAGTACTTC
CDR3aa: CSAKPGAYEQYF
v_gene: TRBV20-1
j_gene: TRBJ2-7
abundance: NA
d_gene: NA

CDR3nt: TGTGCCAGCAGCTTAACTCCGGGCCCTTTCACAGATACGCAGTATTTT
CDR3aa: CASSLTPGPFTDTQYF
v_gene: TRBV7-9
j_gene: TRBJ2-3
abundance: NA
d_gene: NA

CDR3nt: TGTGCCAGCAGTTACGACACTAGCTCGGAGACCCAGTACTTC
CDR3aa: CASSYDTSSETQYF
v_gene: TRBV6-5
j_gene: TRBJ2-5
abundance: few
d_gene: NA

CDR3nt: TGTGCCAGCAGTCCCCTCGATCAGTGGCGTGCCCTGGCCCCGACTGAAGCTTTCTTT
CDR3aa: CASSPLDQWRALAPTEAFF
v_gene: TRBV28
j_gene: TRBJ1-1
abundance: NA
d_gene: NA